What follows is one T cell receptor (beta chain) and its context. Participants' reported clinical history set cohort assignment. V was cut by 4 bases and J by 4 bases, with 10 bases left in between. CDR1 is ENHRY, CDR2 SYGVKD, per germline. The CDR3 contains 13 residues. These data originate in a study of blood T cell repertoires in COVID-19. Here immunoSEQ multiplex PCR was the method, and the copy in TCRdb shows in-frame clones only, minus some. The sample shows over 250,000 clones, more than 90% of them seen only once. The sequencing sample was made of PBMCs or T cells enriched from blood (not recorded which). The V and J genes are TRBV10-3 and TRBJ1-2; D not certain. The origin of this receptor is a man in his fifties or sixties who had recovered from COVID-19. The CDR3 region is CAISAEESYGYTF. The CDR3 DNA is TGTGCCATCAGTGCCGAGGAATCCTATGGCTACACCTTC.